One and the same sample provided the 29 T cell receptor beta chains below, sequenced in a study of early T cells in non-severe SARS-CoV-2 infection. TCRdb ran MiXCR on the 5' RACE reads and lists one entry per CDR3 protein. Of approximately 69,000 distinct CDR3 sequences in the sample, around 12% were seen once. The input for sequencing was whole blood, taken at baseline. The receptors were gathered from an adult who was a healthcare worker with PCR-confirmed SARS-CoV-2 infection or an uninfected control (not recorded which).

This clonotype has more than one count but fewer than ten. The chain combines TRBV20-1 with TRBJ1-6; 7 bases align to TRBD1. V was pared by 4 bases and J by 8 bases, with 5 bases of the junction left unmatched. CDR1 is DFQATT and CDR2 is SNEGSKA in the germline V gene (reference sequence). This CDR3 comprises 13 residues. The CDR3 nucleotides read TGCAGTGCTACCGGGACAGTAGATTCACCCCTCCACTTT. It is translated as CSATGTVDSPLHF.

The chain combines TRBV7-9 with TRBJ2-1; TRBD1 aligns across 9 bases. Per the germline V gene, CDR1 is SEHNR and CDR2 is FQNEAQ (reference sequence). The CDR3 extends over 14 amino acids. Losses at the gene ends were 3 bases for V and 7 bases for J; bases not matched to a gene: 4. CDR3 sequence (DNA): TGTGCCAGCAGCTTCACAGGGGGCAGGAATGAGCAGTTCTTC. Protein sequence: CASSFTGGRNEQFF.

A remark on this clonotype: One end of the junction does not line up with germline, which may come from a read error. The rearrangement links TRBV5-1 to TRBJ2-7; 8 bases agree with TRBD1. The CDR3 contains 13 residues. From germline, CDR1 is SGHRS and CDR2 YFSETQ. This chain's CDR3 is CASSPGQGEVTHF. The CDR3 bases are TGCGCCAGCAGCCCTGGACAGGGCGAGGTCACACACTTC.

This clonotype is labeled as medium-sized (0.01 to 0.1%). J is TRBJ2-1 and V is TRBV20-1, with TRBD2 as a possible D gene (6 bases). CDR1 DFQATT and CDR2 SNEGSKA come from the germline V gene (reference sequence). Trimming stripped 3 bases from V and 4 bases from J, with 10 bases between. This CDR3 is built from 13 residues. CDR3 sequence reads: CSAREGIYNEQFF. CDR3 nucleotides: TGCAGTGCTAGGGAGGGAATTTACAATGAGCAGTTCTTC.

This sequence joins TRBV12-3 or TRBV12-4 and TRBJ2-2; possibly TRBD1 for D (6 bases). Trimming took 4 bases from V and 5 from J, leaving 26 bases between them. The CDR3 is 19 amino acids. CDR3: CASSSLKNRARGNTGELFF. Here the CDR3 DNA reads TGTGCCAGCAGTTCTCTCAAAAATCGGGCCAGGGGTAATACCGGGGAGCTGTTTTTT.

This clonotype was seen at least ten times. The chain is built from TRBV4-2 and TRBJ1-3; no definite D call. This CDR3 has 15 residues. Germline V gives CDR1 LGHNA, CDR2 YNFKEQ. V gave up 0 bases and J gave up 5 bases, with 11 bases separating them. The CDR3 loop reads CASSQEGQRRNTIYF. The CDR3 DNA reads as TGTGCCAGCAGCCAAGAAGGGCAGCGACGAAACACCATATATTTT.

The sample holds a few counts of this clonotype. In nucleotides, the CDR3 is TGTGCCAGCAGCCGGACAGGAAGGGGCTCCTATAATTCACCCCTCCACTTT. Translation gives CASSRTGRGSYNSPLHF. V gene TRBV7-2 combines with J gene TRBJ1-6; TRBD1 aligns across 7 bases. Losses at the gene ends were 5 bases for V and 0 bases for J; bases not matched to a gene: 7. CDR3 size: 17 residues. From germline, CDR1 is SGHTA and CDR2 FQGNSA.

The CDR3 bases are TGTGCCAGCAGCTTAACGGTCGGCTACGAGCAGTACTTC. Amino acids: CASSLTVGYEQYF. V is TRBV7-3 and J is TRBJ2-7; no reliable D call. The germline CDR1 and CDR2 sequences are SGHTA and FQGTGA. The CDR3 totals 13 residues. Trimming cost V 0 bases and J 3 bases, with 6 bases left between them.

This clonotype was counted many times. At one of its ends the junction is not consistent with the germline gene, which may arise from a read error. The J gene is TRBJ2-5, the V gene TRBV11-2, with 7 positions matching TRBD2. Germline V CDR1 and CDR2: SGHAT, FQNNGV. The CDR3 has 14 amino acids. The CDR3 DNA reads TGTGCCAGCAGCTCGACTAGCCGGGGAGAGAACCAGTACTTC. Translation: CASSSTSRGENQYF.

The sample holds a few counts of this clonotype. The DNA for the CDR3 is TGCGCCAGCAGCCAGCCCCGGACAGGGAAAAACACTGAAGCTTTCTTT. It encodes CASSQPRTGKNTEAFF. The V gene is TRBV4-1, the J gene TRBJ1-1, with 8 bases that match TRBD1. This CDR3 is built from 16 residues. Germline V gives CDR1 MGHRA, CDR2 YSYEKL. The V segment lost 3 bases and the J segment 2 bases; nucleotides outside the gene matches: 8.

This clonotype appeared a few times. The CDR3 spells CASSRRLAAGREETQYF. The CDR3, as DNA: TGTGCCAGCAGCCGCCGTCTGGCCGCTGGTCGAGAGGAGACCCAGTACTTC. The rearrangement uses TRBV11-2 and TRBJ2-5; no clear D gene. Trimming left V 5 bases short and J 5 bases short, with 24 bases between. CDR1 and CDR2 (germline): SGHAT, FQNNGV. CDR3 length: 17 amino acids.

The chain joins TRBV9 to TRBJ2-7; either TRBD1 or TRBD2 may supply D (6 bases each). Trimming pared 6 bases from V and 5 bases from J, leaving 15 bases between. Germline loops: CDR1 SGDLS, CDR2 YYNGEE. The CDR3 contains 13 residues. The CDR3 here is CASTFRGADEQYF. In nucleotides, the CDR3 is TGTGCCAGCACCTTTAGGGGGGCGGACGAGCAGTACTTC.

The chain joins TRBV24-1 to TRBJ2-1; TRBD1 matches at 11 bases. Looked up from germline, CDR1 is KGHDR and CDR2 is SFDVKD. The CDR3 spans 17 residues. The V and J ends lost 1 base and 6 bases, in that order; junction bases with no gene match: 7. The CDR3 nucleotides are TGTGCCACCAGTGATTTCCCCGGACAGGGGGCAGGCAATGAGCAGTTCTTC. The encoded protein is CATSDFPGQGAGNEQFF.

This clonotype was found a few times. The rearrangement joins TRBV6-6 to TRBJ2-7, with TRBD2 identical over 7 bases. The CDR3 length is 14 residues. Trimming cost V 6 bases and J 6 bases; bases outside gene matches: 11. Germline V CDR1 and CDR2: MNHNY, SVGAGI (reference sequence). CDR3 DNA: TGTGCCAGCAGGGAAGCGGGGCCCCTTTTCGAGCAGTACTTC. Its translation is CASREAGPLFEQYF.

The chain combines TRBV7-9 with TRBJ1-5, with 7 bases matching TRBD1. This CDR3 is 14 amino acids long. Germline V gives CDR1 SEHNR, CDR2 FQNEAQ (reference sequence). The ends lost 4 bases at V and 3 bases at J; junction bases unmatched: 3. The DNA of the CDR3 is TGTGCCAGCAGCTCGGGGACAGCCAATCAGCCCCAGCATTTT. This gives the protein CASSSGTANQPQHF.

About this clonotype itself: One end of the junction is discordant with germline, which a read error may explain. The V and J genes are TRBV20-1 and TRBJ1-5, with D unclear. Germline CDR1 is DFQATT and CDR2 is SNEGSKA (reference sequence). CDR3 size: 10 residues. The CDR3 spells CSASFPTPIF. CDR3 DNA: TGCAGTGCTAGCTTTCCCACACCCATTTTT.

In this sample, this clonotype turned up many times. The rearrangement links TRBV11-2 to TRBJ1-5; D is unresolved. Germline lookup yields CDR1 SGHAT and CDR2 FQNNGV. The CDR3 contains 13 residues. The germline V and J ends were trimmed by 4 bases and 7 bases, with 11 bases remaining between them. Written as DNA, the CDR3 is TGTGCCAGCAGCTCCCGAGCTGGGCAGCCCCAGCATTTT. It specifies CASSSRAGQPQHF.

V and J are TRBV10-2 and TRBJ2-7, with a weak D call TRBD1 (7 bases). The germline V gene has CDR1 WSHSY and CDR2 SAAADI. The CDR3 sequence is 14 residues long. The V and J ends lost 3 bases and 2 bases respectively, with 11 bases between them. This CDR3 reads CASSESRGAYEQYF. The CDR3 nucleotides are TGCGCCAGCAGTGAATCCAGGGGGGCCTACGAGCAGTACTTC.

The V and J genes are TRBV7-9 and TRBJ1-1; no definite D call. The CDR3 has 14 residues. Per germline, CDR1 SEHNR and CDR2 FQNEAQ (reference sequence). V shed 4 bases and J shed 1 base, with 10 bases lying between them. The CDR3 protein is CASSYQPPNTEAFF. The CDR3 DNA follows: TGTGCCAGCAGCTACCAGCCTCCGAACACTGAAGCTTTCTTT.

This chain joins TRBV20-1 and TRBJ1-1, with 12 bases lining up with TRBD1. This CDR3 comprises 19 residues. CDR1 DFQATT and CDR2 SNEGSKA come from the germline V gene (reference sequence). J was trimmed by 0 bases and V by 5 bases; bases with no gene match: 16. The CDR3 DNA reads as TGCAGTGCTGCCGGGACAGGGGGCATAACATCTCGAATGAACACTGAAGCTTTCTTT. Its translation: CSAAGTGGITSRMNTEAFF.

This rearrangement joins TRBV12-3 or TRBV12-4 to TRBJ2-6, with 9 positions matching TRBD1. V was clipped by 6 bases and J by 1 base; unmatched bases: 7. The CDR3 sequence is 17 residues long. CDR3 sequence reads: CASRPGQGISGANVLTF. As DNA, the CDR3 is TGTGCCAGCAGGCCGGGACAGGGAATTTCTGGGGCCAACGTCCTGACTTTC.

This clonotype has at least ten counts. This rearrangement joins TRBV11-2 to TRBJ2-3; D remains unclear. The germline V and J ends were trimmed by 5 bases and 6 bases, with 12 bases remaining between them. Germline V CDR1 and CDR2: SGHAT, FQNNGV. The CDR3 consists of 13 residues. Here the CDR3 reads CASSLPPADTQYF. In DNA form, the CDR3 reads TGTGCCAGCAGCCTTCCCCCGGCGGATACGCAGTATTTT. Based on the CDR3 plus reference TRBV11-2 and TRBJ2-3, the full variable domain is EAGVAQSPRYKIIEKRQSVAFWCNPISGHATLYWYQQILGQGPKLLIQFQNNGVVDDSQLPKDRFSAERLKGVDSTLKIQPAKLEDSAVYLCASSLPPADTQYFGPGTRLTVL.

In its sample, this clonotype was seen many times. V gene TRBV7-9 combines with J gene TRBJ1-4, with 10 bases fitting TRBD1. The V and J ends lost 5 bases and 4 bases, in that order; junction bases with no gene match: 4. In germline, CDR1 is SEHNR, CDR2 FQNEAQ (reference sequence). The CDR3 is 15 residues long. The CDR3 here is CASSHGTGVNEKLFF. CDR3 bases: TGTGCCAGCAGCCACGGGACAGGGGTTAATGAAAAACTGTTTTTT.

V is TRBV5-5 and J is TRBJ2-6, with D uncertain. CDR1 SGHKS and CDR2 YYEKEE come from the germline V gene (reference sequence). The V end lost 2 bases, the J end lost 0 bases, and 12 bases lay between the germline ends. This CDR3 is 17 amino acids long. This CDR3 is CASSFGPLSSGANVLTF. The CDR3 nucleotides are TGTGCCAGCAGCTTCGGGCCCCTTAGCTCTGGGGCCAACGTCCTGACTTTC.

This clonotype was seen repeatedly, ten times or more. V and J are TRBV2 and TRBJ2-5; D is ambiguous. The CDR3 contains 11 residues. The germline gives CDR1 SNHLY, CDR2 FYNNEI. The V and J ends lost 3 bases and 3 bases respectively, with 2 bases between them. The CDR3 nucleotides read TGTGCCAGCAGTGACGAAGAGACCCAGTACTTC. Amino acids: CASSDEETQYF.

V usage is TRBV11-2 and J usage is TRBJ1-2; TRBD1 is a possible D gene (5 bases). Germline-derived CDR1 and CDR2 are SGHAT and FQNNGV. This CDR3 contains 15 residues. Trimming took 3 bases from V and 5 from J, leaving 16 bases between them. In nucleotides, the CDR3 is TGTGCCAGCAGCTTCCGGGACGGAGGATATTATGGCTACACCTTC. This gives the protein CASSFRDGGYYGYTF.

This clonotype was seen many times. The J gene is TRBJ1-1, the V gene TRBV6-6; D remains ambiguous. Trimming shortened V by 2 bases and J by 10 bases, and 8 bases separated the two germline ends. The CDR3 is 11 amino acids. Germline values: CDR1 MNHNY, CDR2 SVGAGI (reference sequence). CDR3 residues: CASSYHTSAFF. The CDR3 region has the DNA TGTGCCAGCAGTTACCATACCTCAGCTTTCTTT.

This clonotype was detected only a few times. This chain connects TRBV14 to TRBJ1-6; D is unresolved. Germline V gives CDR1 SGHDN, CDR2 FVKESK. The CDR3 totals 14 residues. V lost 1 base and J lost 8, with 9 bases in between. The CDR3 protein is CASSQVAVYSPLHF. The DNA of the CDR3 is TGTGCCAGCAGCCAAGTGGCAGTTTATTCACCCCTCCACTTT.

This clonotype was seen many times. The chain carries TRBV24-1 and TRBJ1-5; D not resolved. CDR1 KGHDR and CDR2 SFDVKD come from the germline V gene. The length of the CDR3 is 13 residues. Between the trimmed V and J ends, which lost 5 bases and 4 bases, there was a span of 8 bases. The CDR3 DNA reads TGTGCCACCAGTGCCATAGGGAATCAGCCCCAGCATTTT. This encodes CATSAIGNQPQHF.